Listed here are 23 T cell receptor beta chains from one sample, sequenced in a study of blood T cell repertoires in COVID-19. Generated by immunoSEQ multiplex PCR, the TCRdb table keeps only in-frame clones and is missing some. The repertoire holds about 100,000 clones, with roughly 80% as singletons. Material for sequencing was peripheral blood. Receptors originate from a man aged 45-65 years with active or convalescent COVID-19.

The chain combines TRBV24-1 with TRBJ1-1; TRBD1 might be the D (5 bases). Per germline, CDR1 KGHDR and CDR2 SFDVKD. The CDR3 extends over 13 amino acids. Trimming stripped 3 bases from V and 7 bases from J, with 11 bases between. The CDR3 here is CATSDAGDGEAFF. The CDR3 bases are TGTGCCACCAGTGATGCGGGGGACGGTGAAGCTTTCTTT.

This clone occurred a few times. This chain links TRBV30 with TRBJ1-6, with TRBD1 as a possible D gene (5 bases). The CDR3 length is 14 residues. CDR1 is GTSNPN and CDR2 is SVGIG in the germline V gene (reference sequence). V dropped 3 bases and J dropped 6 bases, with 12 bases sitting between them. CDR3 loop: CAWSLPGFNSPLHF. The CDR3 nucleotides read TGTGCCTGGAGCTTGCCAGGGTTTAATTCACCCCTCCACTTT.

The chain joins TRBV5-5 to TRBJ1-2; tentative D call: TRBD1 (5 bases). CDR3 size: 14 residues. V was shortened by 3 bases and J by 8 bases, with 17 bases between the two germline ends. The germline CDR1 and CDR2 sequences are SGHKS and YYEKEE (reference sequence). This CDR3 is CASSSDIAVSGYTF. CDR3 nucleotide sequence: TGTGCCAGCAGCTCGGACATAGCTGTTTCGGGCTACACCTTC.

The rearrangement uses TRBV5-6 and TRBJ2-3; 13 positions agree with TRBD2. J was trimmed by 6 bases and V by 1 base; bases with no gene match: 5. Germline V CDR1 and CDR2: SGHDT, YYEEEE. The CDR3 totals 16 residues. The CDR3 reads CASSLLLAGGLDTQYF. The CDR3 coding sequence is TGTGCCAGCAGCTTGTTACTAGCGGGAGGGCTGGATACGCAGTATTTT.

This chain links TRBV7-3 with TRBJ2-1, with D uncertain. The CDR3 has 13 residues. The V and J ends lost 1 base and 10 bases respectively, with 11 bases between them. The germline gives CDR1 SGHTA, CDR2 FQGTGA. The CDR3 spells CASSLNYRREQFF. The CDR3 DNA follows: TGTGCCAGCAGCTTAAATTATCGGCGGGAGCAGTTCTTC.

The rearrangement links TRBV9 to TRBJ2-5, with D possibly TRBD2 on 6 matching bases. V was cut by 4 bases and J by 1 base, with 11 bases left in between. This CDR3 spans 14 amino acids. Germline values: CDR1 SGDLS, CDR2 YYNGEE. The CDR3 DNA is TGTGCCAGCAGCTCCCCCGGGGGCCAAGAGACCCAGTACTTC. It yields the protein CASSSPGGQETQYF.

The genes are TRBV2 and TRBJ2-5; D unclear. Germline CDR1 and CDR2: SNHLY and FYNNEI. CDR3 length: 12 amino acids. The germline V and J ends were trimmed by 4 bases and 5 bases, with 8 bases remaining between them. The CDR3 loop is CASSAGLETQYF. CDR3 bases: TGTGCCAGCAGTGCCGGGTTGGAGACCCAGTACTTC.

This rearrangement joins TRBV6-6 to TRBJ1-4; TRBD1 agrees at 9 bases. Germline V gene sequence: CDR1 MNHNY, CDR2 SVGAGI (reference sequence). The V gene end was trimmed by 0 bases and the J gene end by 7 bases; junction bases not matched to a gene: 3. CDR3 length: 15 residues. The CDR3 DNA reads TGTGCCAGCAGTTACTCGGGGACAGGGTTTGAAAAACTGTTTTTT. It translates to CASSYSGTGFEKLFF.

This chain uses TRBV6-5 with TRBJ1-4, with 9 positions matching TRBD1. The CDR3 runs to 14 residues. The V gene end was trimmed by 7 bases and the J gene end by 8 bases; junction bases not matched to a gene: 8. CDR1 and CDR2 (germline): MNHEY, SVGAGI. This CDR3 reads CASILDRGREKLFF. The CDR3 nucleotides are TGTGCCAGCATTCTGGACAGGGGAAGGGAAAAACTGTTTTTT.

The gene calls are TRBV7-9 and TRBJ2-2; weak D call: TRBD1 (5 bases). Germline CDR1 reads SEHNR; CDR2 reads FQNEAQ (reference sequence). CDR3 length equals 13 residues. V dropped 5 bases and J dropped 5 bases, with 9 bases sitting between them. CDR3 sequence (DNA): TGTGCCAGCAGCCCCCGACAGACCGGGGAGCTGTTTTTT. It specifies CASSPRQTGELFF. Full variable domain (rest looked up from reference TRBV7-9 and TRBJ2-2): DTGVSQNPRHKITKRGQNVTFRCDPISEHNRLYWYRQTLGQGPEFLTYFQNEAQLEKSRLLSDRFSAERPKGSFSTLEIQRTEQGDSAMYLCASSPRQTGELFFGEGSRLTVL.

The chain joins TRBV4-1 to TRBJ2-7; the match to TRBD2 covers 7 bases. Germline V CDR1 and CDR2: MGHRA, YSYEKL. V gave up 3 bases and J gave up 3 bases; unmatched junction bases: 2. The CDR3 length is 13 residues. The CDR3 coding sequence is TGCGCCAGCAGCCATGGGAGGGGCTACGAGCAGTACTTC. Translation gives CASSHGRGYEQYF.

The chain's CDR3 is CASSRDERGYTF. The CDR3 region has the DNA TGTGCCAGCAGCCGAGACGAGCGGGGCTACACCTTC. The rearrangement uses TRBV3-1 (or the pseudogene TRBV3-2) and TRBJ1-2; D uncertain. CDR3 length equals 12 residues. Germline values: CDR1 LGHDT, CDR2 YNNKEL (reference sequence). The germline V and J ends were trimmed by 4 bases and 8 bases, with 11 bases remaining between them.

The chain joins TRBV3-1 (or the pseudogene TRBV3-2) to TRBJ2-5; 9 positions agree with TRBD2. The CDR3 loop spans 20 amino acids. Germline assignment: CDR1 LGHDT and CDR2 YNNKEL (reference sequence). Losses at the gene ends were 0 bases for V and 5 bases for J; bases not matched to a gene: 19. CDR3 DNA: TGTGCCAGCAGCCAAGAACAATGGGGTGTGGCGGGAGGGCCTCAGGAGACCCAGTACTTC. It yields the protein CASSQEQWGVAGGPQETQYF.

The J gene is TRBJ2-2, the V gene TRBV3-1 (or the pseudogene TRBV3-2); tentative D call: TRBD1 (6 bases). Trimming shortened V by 3 bases and J by 0 bases, and 17 bases separated the two germline ends. This CDR3 is built from 18 residues. The germline gives CDR1 LGHDT, CDR2 YNNKEL (reference sequence). The CDR3 protein is CASSHFATGTANTGELFF. DNA for the CDR3: TGTGCCAGCAGCCATTTCGCCACAGGGACCGCGAACACCGGGGAGCTGTTTTTT.

The chain carries TRBV3-1 (or the pseudogene TRBV3-2) and TRBJ2-5; 8 bases map to TRBD1. Germline lookup yields CDR1 LGHDT and CDR2 YNNKEL (reference sequence). J was trimmed by 2 bases and V by 4 bases; bases with no gene match: 9. The CDR3 covers 16 residues. The DNA for the CDR3 is TGTGCCAGCAGCCCACGACCGGGACAGGTACAAGAGACCCAGTACTTC. This translates into CASSPRPGQVQETQYF.

The chain uses TRBV19 and TRBJ2-5, with D perhaps TRBD2 (5 bases). Germline CDR1 LNHDA, CDR2 SQIVND (reference sequence). Trimming cost V 7 bases and J 4 bases, with 16 bases left between them. The CDR3 spans 14 residues. The CDR3 protein is CASKESAGGETQYF. The DNA for the CDR3 is TGTGCCAGTAAGGAGAGTGCGGGTGGAGAGACCCAGTACTTC.

This clone was observed a single time. The junction shows a germline mismatch at one end, possibly a read error. CDR3 residues: CASSVGSSGYSEQFF. In DNA form, the CDR3 reads TGTGCCAGCAGCGTAGGGTCTAGCGGCTACAGTGAGCAGTTCTTC. This sequence joins TRBV9 and TRBJ2-1; 7 bases map to TRBD2. The CDR3 is 15 amino acids. The germline gives CDR1 SGDLS, CDR2 YYNGEE.

The J gene is TRBJ2-7, the V gene TRBV12-5; no clear D gene. V gave up 4 bases and J gave up 4 bases, with 2 bases separating them. CDR1 LGHNT and CDR2 FRNRAP come from the germline V gene. This CDR3 region has 10 residues. DNA of the CDR3: TGTGCTAGTGGTTCTTACGAGCAGTACTTC. Translating gives CASGSYEQYF.

With regard to this clone: One end of the junction varies from germline; a read error may be responsible. This chain connects TRBV6-6 to TRBJ1-3; D not certain. CDR1 and CDR2 (germline): MNHNY, SVGAGI (reference sequence). This CDR3 comprises 10 residues. The CDR3, as DNA: TGTGCCACTTTTGGAGACACCATATATTTT. Translating gives CATFGDTIYF.

This chain joins TRBV6-4 and TRBJ2-5, with D uncertain. V was clipped by 3 bases and J by 4 bases, with 9 bases between them. The CDR3 totals 13 residues. CDR1 MRHNA and CDR2 SNTAGT come from the germline V gene. CDR3 loop: CASSENLLETQYF. The CDR3 nucleotides read TGTGCCAGCAGTGAAAATCTACTAGAGACCCAGTACTTC.

The chain uses TRBV27 and TRBJ2-7; D perhaps matches TRBD2 (6 bases). Trimming pared 8 bases from V and 0 bases from J, leaving 20 bases between. This CDR3 spans 16 amino acids. Germline V gene sequence: CDR1 MNHEY, CDR2 SMNVEV (reference sequence). CDR3 protein: CASGPVWGENSYEQYF. Written as DNA, the CDR3 is TGTGCCAGCGGCCCCGTGTGGGGGGAGAACTCCTACGAGCAGTACTTC.

The chain recombines TRBV2 with TRBJ1-2; D unclear. CDR1 is SNHLY, CDR2 FYNNEI, per germline. Trimming shortened V by 10 bases and J by 12 bases, and 27 bases separated the two germline ends. This CDR3 is built from 14 residues. CDR3 DNA sequence: TGTGCCACCCAATCTGGAGGTTCCGGTAGCAGTCACACCTTC. Amino acid sequence: CATQSGGSGSSHTF.

The V gene is TRBV5-5, the J gene TRBJ2-1; 8 bases match TRBD2. This CDR3 region has 15 residues. J was trimmed by 2 bases and V by 5 bases; bases with no gene match: 6. CDR1 is SGHKS, CDR2 YYEKEE, per germline (reference sequence). CDR3 region: CASRPLADPYNEQFF. The CDR3 bases are TGTGCCAGCAGGCCACTAGCGGATCCCTACAATGAGCAGTTCTTC. Based on the CDR3 plus reference TRBV5-5 and TRBJ2-1, the full variable domain is DAGVTQSPTHLIKTRGQQVTLRCSPISGHKSVSWYQQVLGQGPQFIFQYYEKEERGRGNFPDRFSARQFPNYSSELNVNALLLGDSALYLCASRPLADPYNEQFFGPGTRLTVL.